The present T cell receptor beta chain was sequenced within a study of shared clonotypes between healthy human individuals. This CDR3 is 14 amino acids long. Germline-derived CDR1 and CDR2 are MDHEN and SYDVKM. V lost 2 bases and J 4 bases, leaving 8 bases between the germline ends. The data were produced by immunoSEQ multiplex PCR, yet TCRdb's version contains in-frame clones alone and is incomplete. The sample lists about 600,000 clones, around 95% seen once, with about 0.11% in the top ten. As concerns this clone: This CDR3 is also generated by other DNA sequences in the sample.

Naive CD8 cells, CD45RO-negative and positively selected for CCR7, excluded terminally differentiated effector memory CD45RA+ cells. Sequencing was done on a sample of naive CD8+ T cells sorted from blood. The chain employs TRBV28 and TRBJ2-2; D perhaps matches TRBD1 (5 bases). The receptor's source is a woman aged 30 to 39 in good health. CDR3 in amino acids: CASSLTRATGELFF. CDR3 bases: TGTGCCAGCAGTTTAACCAGGGCCACCGGGGAGCTGTTTTTT.